The 19 T cell receptor beta chains in this list originate from one sample, sequenced in a study of blood T cells in healthy people across ages. The authors ran a second PCR of 7 to 11 cycles using a sample-barcoded 5' primer and a J-beta primer mix. TCRdb called the 5' RACE reads again in MiXCR, with one record for every CDR3 protein. The table has 1.5 million to 2 million distinct CDR3 sequences, roughly 30% seen once. Input material: blood. The receptors originated from a woman aged 25-40 years in good health.

Ten or more counts support this clonotype. The rearrangement joins TRBV30 to TRBJ2-1, with 7 nucleotides matching TRBD2. CDR3 length: 15 amino acids. Germline assignment: CDR1 GTSNPN and CDR2 SVGIG (reference sequence). After removal of 7 bases from V and 0 bases from J, the junction contained 9 bases not matched to a gene. CDR3 nucleotides: TGTGCCTCCCAATTCGGCGGGGGCTCCTACAATGAGCAGTTCTTC. Protein product: CASQFGGGSYNEQFF.

This clonotype has a handful of counts. The rearrangement joins TRBV6-5 to TRBJ1-6; D is uncertain. Trimming took 2 bases from V and 10 from J, leaving 9 bases between them. The CDR3 contains 13 residues. CDR1 and CDR2 (germline): MNHEY, SVGAGI. The CDR3 DNA reads TGTGCCAGCAGTTACGGCACAAGATCACCCCTCCACTTT. Its translation is CASSYGTRSPLHF.

A remark on this clonotype: An end of the junction differs from the germline gene, which may be a read error. The chain employs TRBV3-1 and TRBJ2-6, with 7 nucleotides matching TRBD1. The CDR3 has 16 amino acids. Per the germline V gene, CDR1 is LGHDT and CDR2 is YNNKEL (reference sequence). The CDR3 loop is CASSLQTGAGANVPTF. The CDR3 nucleotides read TGTGCCAGCAGCCTTCAAACAGGGGCTGGGGCCAACGTCCCGACTTTC.

The CDR3, as DNA: TGCGCCAGCAGCTTGGGAGGGATGCGAGAGACCCAGTACTTC. Translation: CASSLGGMRETQYF. The chain is built from TRBV5-1 and TRBJ2-5; D is perhaps TRBD2 (5 bases). There are 14 residues in the CDR3. Trimming cost V 0 bases and J 4 bases, with 10 bases left between them. Germline loops: CDR1 SGHRS, CDR2 YFSETQ.

The DNA for the CDR3 is TGTGCCAGCAAACCCGGGACAGGGGACTATGGCTACACCTTC. It codes for CASKPGTGDYGYTF. The chain employs TRBV9 and TRBJ1-2; 10 nucleotides line up with TRBD1. Germline V gene lookup returns CDR1 SGDLS and CDR2 YYNGEE. This CDR3 region has 14 residues. With V trimmed by 6 bases and J by 3 bases, 5 bases remained unmatched.

The chain employs TRBV5-1 and TRBJ1-4; D call uncertain. Germline V CDR1 and CDR2: SGHRS, YFSETQ. V shed 7 bases and J shed 3 bases, with 13 bases lying between them. The CDR3 spans 14 residues. The CDR3 here is CASGSGEANEKLFF. In DNA form, the CDR3 reads TGCGCCAGCGGGTCGGGCGAGGCTAATGAAAAACTGTTTTTT.

Comments on this clonotype: This may be a read error, as it is one base from a much larger clone. The V and J genes are TRBV6-2 or TRBV6-3 and TRBJ2-7, with D possibly TRBD2 on 6 matching bases. CDR1 and CDR2 from the germline V gene are MNHEY and SVGEGT. CDR3 length equals 12 residues. Trimming took 5 bases from V and 6 from J, leaving 11 bases between them. The CDR3 reads CASSPGVFEQYF. The CDR3 DNA follows: TGTGCCAGCAGTCCGGGGGTCTTCGAGCAGTACTTC.

The rearrangement links TRBV2 to TRBJ2-4, with a possible D match to TRBD2 (7 bases). The CDR3 runs 15 residues. Germline V gives CDR1 SNHLY, CDR2 FYNNEI. Deletions cut 4 bases from V and 7 bases from J, with 17 bases between. This chain's CDR3 is CASSVGEGRGNIQYF. In DNA form, the CDR3 reads TGTGCCAGCAGTGTAGGGGAGGGAAGGGGGAACATTCAGTACTTC.

This clonotype was seen repeatedly, ten times or more. The chain links TRBV6-5 to TRBJ2-7; either TRBD1 or TRBD2 may supply D (5 bases each). Trimming cost V 2 bases and J 2 bases, with 10 bases left between them. Germline V gene lookup returns CDR1 MNHEY and CDR2 SVGAGI. This CDR3 is 14 amino acids long. CDR3 sequence reads: CASSYGDGPYEQYF. The CDR3 bases are TGTGCCAGCAGTTACGGGGACGGACCCTACGAGCAGTACTTC.

The V and J genes are TRBV12-3 or TRBV12-4 and TRBJ2-5; D call uncertain. Trimming removed 3 bases at V and 5 bases at J, with 19 bases between. CDR3 length: 16 amino acids. The CDR3 is CASSFPHGLGQETQYF. CDR3 bases: TGTGCCAGCAGTTTCCCCCACGGCCTTGGGCAGGAGACCCAGTACTTC.

The table lists this clonotype with a few counts. The chain is built from TRBV7-6 and TRBJ2-1; 10 bases line up with TRBD2. The trim removed 2 bases at V and 10 bases at J, leaving 11 bases unmatched. The germline CDR1 and CDR2 sequences are SGHVS and FNYEAQ. CDR3 length: 16 residues. The CDR3 reads CASSLSLAGAPGEQFF. The CDR3 DNA sequence: TGTGCCAGCAGCTTATCTCTAGCGGGGGCCCCGGGGGAGCAGTTCTTC. The whole variable domain, remainder taken from reference TRBV7-6 and TRBJ2-1, is GAGVSQSPRYKVTKRGQDVALRCDPISGHVSLYWYRQALGQGPEFLTYFNYEAQQDKSGLPNDRFSAERPEGSISTLTIQRTEQRDSAMYRCASSLSLAGAPGEQFFGPGTRLTVL.

This clonotype occurred a few times. This chain connects TRBV5-1 to TRBJ1-2, with 8 bases identical to TRBD1. The V segment lost 3 bases and the J segment 6 bases; nucleotides outside the gene matches: 16. Germline CDR1 and CDR2: SGHRS and YFSETQ. This CDR3 has 17 residues. This CDR3 reads CASSSNPRTGSSDGYTF. The CDR3 DNA is TGCGCCAGCAGCTCTAATCCCCGGACAGGGTCATCGGATGGCTACACCTTC.

This clonotype showed up many times. V usage is TRBV5-1 and J usage is TRBJ2-1, with TRBD2 identical over 8 bases. The CDR3 has 15 amino acids. Looked up from germline, CDR1 is SGHRS and CDR2 is YFSETQ. J gave up 15 bases and V 4 bases, and 18 bases lay outside the gene matches. CDR3 loop: CASSLTIETSAIRFF. CDR3 DNA: TGCGCCAGCAGCCTGACAATCGAGACTAGCGCGATCCGGTTCTTC.

The chain uses TRBV7-9 and TRBJ2-1; D possibly uses TRBD1 or TRBD2 (6 bases each). V lost 4 bases and J lost 11, with 12 bases in between. Germline CDR1 and CDR2: SEHNR and FQNEAQ (reference sequence). The CDR3 is 12 residues long. CDR3 in DNA: TGTGCCAGCAGCTCCTCGGGGGCCAAGCAGTTCTTC. It yields the protein CASSSSGAKQFF.

In this sample, this clonotype turned up a few times. This sequence joins TRBV24-1 and TRBJ1-2, with 8 bases matching TRBD1. There are 15 residues in the CDR3. Losses at the gene ends were 5 bases for V and 2 bases for J; bases not matched to a gene: 6. Germline V lookup: CDR1 KGHDR, CDR2 SFDVKD. In DNA, the CDR3 is TGTGCCACCAGTGCCTCCCGACAGGGGAACTATGGCTACACCTTC. It translates to CATSASRQGNYGYTF.

This clonotype has just one count. A much larger clone sits a single nucleotide away, making a read error possible. This chain uses TRBV5-1 with TRBJ1-2, with TRBD1 matching over 7 bases. Germline V gene data show CDR1 as SGHRS and CDR2 as YFSETQ. The CDR3 contains 14 residues. CDR3 DNA sequence: TGCGCCAGCAGCTTGCAAGGGGGCGCAGAAGGCTGCACCTTC. Its protein is CASSLQGGAEGCTF.

J is TRBJ1-2 and V is TRBV6-6; D not resolved. From germline, CDR1 is MNHNY and CDR2 SVGAGI (reference sequence). Trimming took 6 bases from V and 0 from J, leaving 14 bases between them. This CDR3 spans 15 amino acids. The CDR3, as DNA: TGTGCCAGCAGCCACCCCCCCAGGTCTAACTATGGCTACACCTTC. Translating it yields CASSHPPRSNYGYTF.

The V and J genes are TRBV5-1 and TRBJ1-4; maybe TRBD1 (5 bases). Trimming left V 4 bases short and J 6 bases short, with 13 bases between. This CDR3 is 14 amino acids long. Germline loops: CDR1 SGHRS, CDR2 YFSETQ. The CDR3 loop reads CASSLQGPDEKLFF. Written as DNA, the CDR3 is TGCGCCAGCAGCCTCCAGGGACCGGATGAAAAACTGTTTTTT.

The chain carries TRBV12-3 or TRBV12-4 and TRBJ1-5; 7 positions agree with TRBD1. The CDR3 is 20 residues long. The J segment lost 0 bases and the V segment lost 3 bases, leaving 17 bases of the junction unmatched. The CDR3: CASSFRSGGDLLGSNQPQHF. CDR3 DNA sequence: TGTGCCAGCAGTTTTCGTTCAGGGGGGGATCTTTTGGGTAGCAATCAGCCCCAGCATTTT.